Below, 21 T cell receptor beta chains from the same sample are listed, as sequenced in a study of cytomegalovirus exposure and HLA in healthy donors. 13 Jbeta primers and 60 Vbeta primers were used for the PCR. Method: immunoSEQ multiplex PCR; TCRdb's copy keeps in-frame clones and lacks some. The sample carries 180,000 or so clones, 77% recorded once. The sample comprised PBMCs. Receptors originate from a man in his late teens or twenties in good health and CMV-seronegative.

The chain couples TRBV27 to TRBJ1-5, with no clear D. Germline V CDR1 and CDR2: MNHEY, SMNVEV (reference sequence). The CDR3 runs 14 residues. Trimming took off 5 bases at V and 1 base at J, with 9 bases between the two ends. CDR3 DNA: TGTGCCAGCAGTAAAGACATGAGCAATCAGCCCCAGCATTTT. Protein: CASSKDMSNQPQHF.

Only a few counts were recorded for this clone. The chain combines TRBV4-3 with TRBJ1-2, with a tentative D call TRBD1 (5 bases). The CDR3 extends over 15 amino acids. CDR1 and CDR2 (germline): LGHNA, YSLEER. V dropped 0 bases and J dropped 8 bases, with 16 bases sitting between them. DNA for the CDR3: TGCGCCAGCAGCCAAGAAGGGACTTATCTTGGGGGCTACACCTTC. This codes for CASSQEGTYLGGYTF.

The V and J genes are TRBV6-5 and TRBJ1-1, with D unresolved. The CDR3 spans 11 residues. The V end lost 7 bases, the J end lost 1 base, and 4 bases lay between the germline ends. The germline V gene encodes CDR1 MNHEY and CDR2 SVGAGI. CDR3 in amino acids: CASTQNTEAFF. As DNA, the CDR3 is TGTGCCAGCACCCAGAACACTGAAGCTTTCTTT.

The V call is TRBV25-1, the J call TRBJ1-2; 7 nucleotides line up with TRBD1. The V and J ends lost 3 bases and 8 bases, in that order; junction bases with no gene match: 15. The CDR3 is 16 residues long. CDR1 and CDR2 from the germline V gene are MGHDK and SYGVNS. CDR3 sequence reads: CASSDHGRTGAGGYTF. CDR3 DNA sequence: TGTGCCAGCAGTGACCATGGGCGGACAGGCGCAGGAGGCTACACCTTC.

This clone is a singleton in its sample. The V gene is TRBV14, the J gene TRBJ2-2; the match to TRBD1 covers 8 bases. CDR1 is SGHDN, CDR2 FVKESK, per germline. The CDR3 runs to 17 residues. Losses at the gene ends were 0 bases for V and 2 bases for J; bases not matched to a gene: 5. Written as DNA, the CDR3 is TGTGCCAGCAGCCAAGATTGGCAGGGGGCAAACACCGGGGAGCTGTTTTTT. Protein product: CASSQDWQGANTGELFF.

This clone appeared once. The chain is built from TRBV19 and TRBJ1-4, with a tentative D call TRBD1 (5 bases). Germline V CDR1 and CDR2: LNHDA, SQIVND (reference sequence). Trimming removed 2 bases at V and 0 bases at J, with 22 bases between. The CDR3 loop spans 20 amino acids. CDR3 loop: CASSIRQILPPIATNEKLFF. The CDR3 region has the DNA TGTGCCAGTAGTATAAGACAGATTCTACCCCCAATTGCAACTAATGAAAAACTGTTTTTT.

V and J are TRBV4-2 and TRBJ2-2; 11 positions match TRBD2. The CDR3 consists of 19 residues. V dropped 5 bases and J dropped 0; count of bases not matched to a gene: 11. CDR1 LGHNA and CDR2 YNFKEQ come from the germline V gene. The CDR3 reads CASSSRFSTSGANTGELFF. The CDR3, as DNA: TGTGCCAGCAGCTCCCGATTCTCGACTAGCGGGGCGAACACCGGGGAGCTGTTTTTT.

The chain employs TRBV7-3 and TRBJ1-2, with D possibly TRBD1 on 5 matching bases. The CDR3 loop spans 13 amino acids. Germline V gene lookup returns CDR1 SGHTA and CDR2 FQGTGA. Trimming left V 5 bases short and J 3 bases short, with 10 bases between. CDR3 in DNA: TGTGCCAGCAGCCCTGGACAAGACTATGGCTACACCTTC. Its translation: CASSPGQDYGYTF.

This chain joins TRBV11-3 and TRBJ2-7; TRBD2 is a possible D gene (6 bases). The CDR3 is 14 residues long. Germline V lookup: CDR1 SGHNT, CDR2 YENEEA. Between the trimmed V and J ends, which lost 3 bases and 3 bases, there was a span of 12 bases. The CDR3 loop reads CASSFRSGYYEQYF. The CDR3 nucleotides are TGTGCCAGCAGCTTTCGTAGCGGTTACTACGAGCAGTACTTC.

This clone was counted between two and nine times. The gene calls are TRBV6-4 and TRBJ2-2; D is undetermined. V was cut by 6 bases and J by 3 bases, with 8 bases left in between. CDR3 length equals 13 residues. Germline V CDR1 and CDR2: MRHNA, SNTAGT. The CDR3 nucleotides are TGTGCCAGCAGCAACGGTTACACCGGGGAGCTGTTTTTT. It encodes CASSNGYTGELFF.

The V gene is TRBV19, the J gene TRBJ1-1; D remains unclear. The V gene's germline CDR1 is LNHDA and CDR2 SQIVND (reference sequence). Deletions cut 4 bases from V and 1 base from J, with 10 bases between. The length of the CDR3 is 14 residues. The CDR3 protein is CASSRGGENTEAFF. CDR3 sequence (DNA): TGTGCCAGTAGTAGGGGAGGCGAGAACACTGAAGCTTTCTTT.

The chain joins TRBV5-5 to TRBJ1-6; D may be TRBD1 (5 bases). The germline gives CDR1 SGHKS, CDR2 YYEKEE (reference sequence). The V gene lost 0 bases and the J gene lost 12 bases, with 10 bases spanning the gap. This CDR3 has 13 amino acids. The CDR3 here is CASSLEYGQPLHF. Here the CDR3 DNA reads TGTGCCAGCAGCTTGGAGTACGGACAACCCCTCCACTTT.

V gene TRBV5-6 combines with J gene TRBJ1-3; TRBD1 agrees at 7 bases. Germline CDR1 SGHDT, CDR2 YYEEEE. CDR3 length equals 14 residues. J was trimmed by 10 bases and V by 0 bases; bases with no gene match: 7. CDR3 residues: CASSLGRTGLTIYF. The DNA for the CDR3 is TGTGCCAGCAGCTTGGGACGGACAGGCCTTACCATATATTTT.

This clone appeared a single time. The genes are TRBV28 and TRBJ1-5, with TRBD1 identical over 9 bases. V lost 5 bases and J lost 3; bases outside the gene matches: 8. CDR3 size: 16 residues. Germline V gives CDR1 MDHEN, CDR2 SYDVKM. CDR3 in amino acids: CASSDAGQGHNQPQHF. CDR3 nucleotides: TGTGCCAGCAGTGATGCGGGACAGGGCCACAATCAGCCCCAGCATTTT. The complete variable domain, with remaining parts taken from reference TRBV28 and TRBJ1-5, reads DVKVTQSSRYLVKRTGEKVFLECVQDMDHENMFWYRQDPGLGLRLIYFSYDVKMKEKGDIPEGYSVSREKKERFSLILESASTNQTSMYLCASSDAGQGHNQPQHFGDGTRLSIL.

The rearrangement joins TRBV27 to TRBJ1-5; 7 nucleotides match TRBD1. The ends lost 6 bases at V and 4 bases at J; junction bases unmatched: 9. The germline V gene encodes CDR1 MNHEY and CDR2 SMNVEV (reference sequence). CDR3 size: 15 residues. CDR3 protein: CASSLLTGSNQPQHF. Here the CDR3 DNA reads TGTGCCAGCAGCCTCTTGACAGGGTCGAATCAGCCCCAGCATTTT.

The CDR3 DNA sequence: TGTGCCAGCAGCCCCGGCGGGGCCAAGGGTGGCTACACCTTC. Translated: CASSPGGAKGGYTF. This chain links TRBV7-2 with TRBJ1-2; possibly TRBD1 for D (5 bases). This CDR3 is 14 amino acids long. V lost 5 bases and J 7 bases, leaving 17 bases between the germline ends. The germline CDR1 and CDR2 sequences are SGHTA and FQGNSA.

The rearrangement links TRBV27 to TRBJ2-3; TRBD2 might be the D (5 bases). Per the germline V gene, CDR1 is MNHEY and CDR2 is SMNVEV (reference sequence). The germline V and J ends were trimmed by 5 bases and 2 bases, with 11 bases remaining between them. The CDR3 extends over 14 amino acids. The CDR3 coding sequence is TGTGCCAGCAGTAGGGCGGGCCACACAGATACGCAGTATTTT. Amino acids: CASSRAGHTDTQYF.

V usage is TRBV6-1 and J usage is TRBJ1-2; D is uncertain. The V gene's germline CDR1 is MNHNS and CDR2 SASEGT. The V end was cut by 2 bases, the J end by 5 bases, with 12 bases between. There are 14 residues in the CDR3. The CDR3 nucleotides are TGTGCCAGCAGTGAATTGGCGGTGTCATATGGCTACACCTTC. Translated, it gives CASSELAVSYGYTF.

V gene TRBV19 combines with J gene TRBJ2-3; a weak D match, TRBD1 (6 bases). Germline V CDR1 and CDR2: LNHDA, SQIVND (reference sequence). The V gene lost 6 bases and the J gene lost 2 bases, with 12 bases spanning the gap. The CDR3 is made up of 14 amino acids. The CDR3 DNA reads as TGTGCCAGTAGCCGACAGGACCTCACAGATACGCAGTATTTT. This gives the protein CASSRQDLTDTQYF.

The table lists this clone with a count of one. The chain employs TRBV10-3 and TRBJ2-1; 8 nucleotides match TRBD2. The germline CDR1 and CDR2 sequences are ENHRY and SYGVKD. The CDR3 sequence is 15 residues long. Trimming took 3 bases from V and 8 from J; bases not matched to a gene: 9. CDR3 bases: TGTGCCATCAGTGACGACCTAGCGGGCATTTATGAGCAGTTCTTC. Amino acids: CAISDDLAGIYEQFF.

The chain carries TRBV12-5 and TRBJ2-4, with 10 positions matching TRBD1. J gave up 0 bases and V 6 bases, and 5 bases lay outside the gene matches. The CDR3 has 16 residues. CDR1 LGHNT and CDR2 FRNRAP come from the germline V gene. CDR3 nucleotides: TGTGCTAGTGGGTCGGGACAGGGGATAGCCAAAAACATTCAGTACTTC. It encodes CASGSGQGIAKNIQYF.